This TCR beta chain was found in a study of CD8 T cells in ankylosing spondylitis. TCRdb recomputed calls from the 5' RACE reads with MiXCR, one row per CDR3 protein. This table has 700,000 to 850,000 distinct CDR3 sequences, roughly 12% appearing once. The V gene end was trimmed by 2 bases and the J gene end by 7 bases; junction bases not matched to a gene: 7. Germline CDR1 reads SGHRS; CDR2 reads YFSETQ. The CDR3 length is 15 residues. Study results and limitations: Enrichment of disease-linked clones was reportedly significant in matched ankylosing spondylitis synovial fluid. A TCR beta motif made of roughly eight highly homologous variants seemed typical of ankylosing spondylitis blood.

About this clonotype: Its antigen is currently unknown.

This chain joins TRBV5-1 and TRBJ2-7; the match to TRBD2 covers 12 bases. The specimen sequenced was blood, either unsorted or a sorted T cell fraction (not recorded which). The TCR originated in a male donor with ankylosing spondylitis. The CDR3 coding sequence is TGCGCCAGCAGCTTCCGACTAGCGGGGGAGAAAGAGCAGTACTTC. Its translation: CASSFRLAGEKEQYF. Full variable domain (outside the CDR3, taken from reference TRBV5-1 and TRBJ2-7): KAGVTQTPRYLIKTRGQQVTLSCSPISGHRSVSWYQQTPGQGLQFLFEYFSETQRNKGNFPGRFSGRQFSNSRSEMNVSTLELGDSALYLCASSFRLAGEKEQYFGPGTRLTVT.